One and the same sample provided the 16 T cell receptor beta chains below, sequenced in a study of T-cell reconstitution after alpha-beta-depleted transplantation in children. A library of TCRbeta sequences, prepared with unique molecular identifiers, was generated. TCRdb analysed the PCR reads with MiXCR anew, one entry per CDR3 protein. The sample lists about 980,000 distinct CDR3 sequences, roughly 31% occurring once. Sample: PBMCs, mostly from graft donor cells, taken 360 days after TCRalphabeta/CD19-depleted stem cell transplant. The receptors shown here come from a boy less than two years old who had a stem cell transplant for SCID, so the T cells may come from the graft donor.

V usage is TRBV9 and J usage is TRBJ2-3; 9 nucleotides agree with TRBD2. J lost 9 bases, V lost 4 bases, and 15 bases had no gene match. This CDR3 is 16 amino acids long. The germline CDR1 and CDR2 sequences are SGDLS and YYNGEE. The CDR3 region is CASSSKAGGPYQTQYF. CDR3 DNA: TGTGCCAGCAGCTCCAAAGCGGGGGGTCCGTATCAGACGCAGTATTTT.

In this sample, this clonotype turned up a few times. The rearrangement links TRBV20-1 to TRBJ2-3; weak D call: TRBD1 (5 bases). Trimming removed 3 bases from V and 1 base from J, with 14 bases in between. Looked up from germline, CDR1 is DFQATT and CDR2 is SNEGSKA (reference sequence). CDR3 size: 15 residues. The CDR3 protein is CSASPSRVGTDTQYF. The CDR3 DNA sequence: TGCAGTGCTAGTCCCTCCAGGGTCGGCACAGATACGCAGTATTTT.

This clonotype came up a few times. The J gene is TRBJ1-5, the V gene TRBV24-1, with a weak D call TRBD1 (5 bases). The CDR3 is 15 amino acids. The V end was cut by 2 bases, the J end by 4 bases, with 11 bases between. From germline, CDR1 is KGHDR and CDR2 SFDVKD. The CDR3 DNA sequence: TGTGCCACCAGTGATTCCGGGACGGCGAATCAGCCCCAGCATTTT. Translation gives CATSDSGTANQPQHF.

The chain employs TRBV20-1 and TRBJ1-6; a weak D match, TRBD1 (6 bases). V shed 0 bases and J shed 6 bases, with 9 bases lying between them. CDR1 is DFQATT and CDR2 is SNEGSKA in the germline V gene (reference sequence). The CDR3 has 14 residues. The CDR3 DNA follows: TGCAGTGCTAGAGATTGGACAGTTAATTCACCCCTCCACTTT. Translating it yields CSARDWTVNSPLHF.

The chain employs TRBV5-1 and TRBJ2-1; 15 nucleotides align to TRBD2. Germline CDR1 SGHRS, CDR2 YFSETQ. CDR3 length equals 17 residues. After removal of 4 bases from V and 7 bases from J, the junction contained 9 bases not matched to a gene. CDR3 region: CASSPGTSGGPWNEQFF. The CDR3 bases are TGCGCCAGCAGCCCTGGGACTAGCGGGGGGCCCTGGAATGAGCAGTTCTTC.

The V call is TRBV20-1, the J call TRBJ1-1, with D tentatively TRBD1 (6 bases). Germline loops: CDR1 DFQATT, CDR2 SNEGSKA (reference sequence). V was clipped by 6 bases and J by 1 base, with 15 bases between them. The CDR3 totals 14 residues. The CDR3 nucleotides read TGCAGTGCGGAGGACAGCACCTCGAACACTGAAGCTTTCTTT. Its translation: CSAEDSTSNTEAFF.

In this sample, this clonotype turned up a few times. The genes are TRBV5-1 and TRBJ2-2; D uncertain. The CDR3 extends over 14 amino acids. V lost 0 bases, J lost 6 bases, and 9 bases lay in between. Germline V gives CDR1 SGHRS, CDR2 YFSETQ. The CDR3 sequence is CASSLEGPSGELFF. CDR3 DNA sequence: TGCGCCAGCAGCTTGGAAGGCCCGTCCGGGGAGCTGTTTTTT.

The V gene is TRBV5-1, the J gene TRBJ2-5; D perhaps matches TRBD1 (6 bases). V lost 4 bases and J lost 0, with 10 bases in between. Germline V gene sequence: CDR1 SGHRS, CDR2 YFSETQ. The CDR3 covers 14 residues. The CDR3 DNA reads TGCGCCAGCAGCGGGGGCCAGTACCAAGAGACCCAGTACTTC. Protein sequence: CASSGGQYQETQYF.

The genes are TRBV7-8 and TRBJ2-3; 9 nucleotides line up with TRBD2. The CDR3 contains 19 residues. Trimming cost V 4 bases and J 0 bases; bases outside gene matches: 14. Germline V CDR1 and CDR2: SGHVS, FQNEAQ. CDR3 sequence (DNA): TGTGCCAGCAGCTCACCGGGACTAGCTACAGGAGAGAGCACAGATACGCAGTATTTT. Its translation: CASSSPGLATGESTDTQYF.

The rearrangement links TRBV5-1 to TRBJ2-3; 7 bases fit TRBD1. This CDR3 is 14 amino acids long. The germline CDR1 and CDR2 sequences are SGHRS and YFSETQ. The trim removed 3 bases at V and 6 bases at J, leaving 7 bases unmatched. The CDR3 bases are TGCGCCAGCAGCTCCGGGACAGTCCAGGATACGCAGTATTTT. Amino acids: CASSSGTVQDTQYF.

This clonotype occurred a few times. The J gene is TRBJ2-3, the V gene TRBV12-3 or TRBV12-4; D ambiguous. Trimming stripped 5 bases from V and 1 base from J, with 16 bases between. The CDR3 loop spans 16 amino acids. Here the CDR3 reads CASSPGPAFGTDTQYF. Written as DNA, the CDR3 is TGTGCCAGCAGTCCCGGACCGGCCTTCGGCACAGATACGCAGTATTTT.

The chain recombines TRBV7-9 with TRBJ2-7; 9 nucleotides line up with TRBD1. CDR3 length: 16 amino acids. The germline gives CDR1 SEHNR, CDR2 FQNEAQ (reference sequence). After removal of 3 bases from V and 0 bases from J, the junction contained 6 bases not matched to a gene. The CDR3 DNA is TGTGCCAGCAGCTTTATAGGGGGACAGGGCTCCTACGAGCAGTACTTC. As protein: CASSFIGGQGSYEQYF. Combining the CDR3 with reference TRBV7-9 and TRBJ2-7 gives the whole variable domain DTGVSQNPRHKITKRGQNVTFRCDPISEHNRLYWYRQTLGQGPEFLTYFQNEAQLEKSRLLSDRFSAERPKGSFSTLEIQRTEQGDSAMYLCASSFIGGQGSYEQYFGPGTRLTVT.

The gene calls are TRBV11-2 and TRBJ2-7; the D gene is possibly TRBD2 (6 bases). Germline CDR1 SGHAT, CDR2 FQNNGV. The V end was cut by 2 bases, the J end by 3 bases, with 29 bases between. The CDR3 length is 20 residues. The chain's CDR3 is CASSLLAWKNGDSTDYEQYF. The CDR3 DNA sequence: TGTGCCAGCAGCTTATTAGCCTGGAAGAACGGGGACTCGACAGACTACGAGCAGTACTTC.

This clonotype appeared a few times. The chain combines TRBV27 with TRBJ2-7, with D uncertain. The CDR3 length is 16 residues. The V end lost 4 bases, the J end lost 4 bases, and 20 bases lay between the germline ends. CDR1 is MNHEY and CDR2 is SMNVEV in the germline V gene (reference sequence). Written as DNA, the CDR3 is TGTGCCAGCAGTTCGCTGACCCCCAAGGGCCCTTACGAGCAGTACTTC. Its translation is CASSSLTPKGPYEQYF.

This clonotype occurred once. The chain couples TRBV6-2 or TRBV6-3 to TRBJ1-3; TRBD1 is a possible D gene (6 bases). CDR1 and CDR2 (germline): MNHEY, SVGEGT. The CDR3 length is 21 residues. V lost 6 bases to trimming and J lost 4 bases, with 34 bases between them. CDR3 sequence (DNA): TGTGCCAGCAGAGGTCCGAAAATCCACCGTGTCCCACAGGGTTCCGGAAACACCATATATTTT. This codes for CASRGPKIHRVPQGSGNTIYF.

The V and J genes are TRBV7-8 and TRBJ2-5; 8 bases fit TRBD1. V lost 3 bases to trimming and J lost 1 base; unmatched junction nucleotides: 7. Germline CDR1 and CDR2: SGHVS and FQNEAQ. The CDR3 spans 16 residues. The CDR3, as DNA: TGTGCCAGCAGCTTTAATCCGGGACAGGTCCAAGAGACCCAGTACTTC. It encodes CASSFNPGQVQETQYF.